The 3 T cell receptor beta chains reported below all come from one sample, sequenced in a study of OX40 agonist ivuxolimab in advanced cancers. Libraries were made using the immunoSEQ multiplex PCR assay. This immuneACCESS table, as held by TCRdb, lists in-frame sequences with V and J called but not all clones. Of the missing ones, under half trace to an unresolved V gene in checked studies; the others have no known cause. For this sample the table gives approximately 74,000 clones, of which almost 90% were detected only once. The ten biggest clones cover about 11% of the sample. Sample: CD4+ or CD8+ T cells sorted from blood, taken in a trial of the OX40 agonist ivuxolimab. These receptors all stem from an adult with an advanced solid tumor such as melanoma, head and neck, liver or kidney cancer.

The chain has TRBV9 and TRBJ2-1; D call uncertain. CDR1 and CDR2 (germline): SGDLS, YYNGEE. With 0 bases removed from V and 0 bases from J, the gap between germline ends came to 7 bases. The CDR3 consists of 15 residues. CDR3 loop: CASSVDLGSYNEQFF. The CDR3 DNA sequence: TGTGCCAGCAGCGTAGATCTCGGCTCCTACAATGAGCAGTTCTTC.

This chain joins TRBV2 and TRBJ2-7, with TRBD2 identical over 9 bases. The CDR3 totals 14 residues. CDR1 and CDR2 from the germline V gene are SNHLY and FYNNEI. With 6 bases clipped from V and 3 bases from J, the junction kept 6 bases outside the gene matches. Here the CDR3 DNA reads TGTGCCAGCAGGCAGGTTAGCGGGAGCTACGAGCAGTACTTC. Translating gives CASRQVSGSYEQYF.

This clone has only one observation. The J gene is TRBJ2-7, the V gene TRBV7-2; 8 bases agree with TRBD1. V shed 2 bases and J 4 bases; nucleotides not matched to a gene: 13. The CDR3 is 17 amino acids. Germline CDR1 is SGHTA and CDR2 is FQGNSA. The CDR3 DNA is TGTGCCAGCAGCTTATTCGGCGGACAGGGCACTCTATACGAGCAGTACTTC. Protein: CASSLFGGQGTLYEQYF.